Reported below is one T cell receptor beta chain. Antigen: not known. One junction end does not reproduce the germline sequence, and a read error may be involved. Overall study findings and caveats: Whole repertoires were not studied in the larger cohort, only one V-J beta rearrangement. Tumor-infiltrating Treg TCR alpha and beta sequences overlapped most with tumor naive CD4+ T cells, then blood naive.

Per the germline V gene, CDR1 is SGHVS and CDR2 is FNYEAQ. CDR3 length equals 17 residues. TCRdb redid the calling of the 5' RACE reads with MiXCR, one entry per CDR3 protein. The table shows about 43,000 distinct CDR3 sequences, with roughly 23% occurring only once. Cells sorted as Tregs were CD4+, CD25+ and CD127-/low. The chain combines TRBV7-6 with TRBJ2-3; D assignment may be TRBD1 or TRBD2 (7 bases each). Material: Tregs sorted from a lymph node. This clonotype was obtained from a female donor with breast cancer. The CDR3 region is CANSFPGGSGSTDTQYF. The CDR3 DNA is TGTGCCAACAGCTTCCCAGGGGGTAGCGGGAGCACAGATACGCAGTATTTT.